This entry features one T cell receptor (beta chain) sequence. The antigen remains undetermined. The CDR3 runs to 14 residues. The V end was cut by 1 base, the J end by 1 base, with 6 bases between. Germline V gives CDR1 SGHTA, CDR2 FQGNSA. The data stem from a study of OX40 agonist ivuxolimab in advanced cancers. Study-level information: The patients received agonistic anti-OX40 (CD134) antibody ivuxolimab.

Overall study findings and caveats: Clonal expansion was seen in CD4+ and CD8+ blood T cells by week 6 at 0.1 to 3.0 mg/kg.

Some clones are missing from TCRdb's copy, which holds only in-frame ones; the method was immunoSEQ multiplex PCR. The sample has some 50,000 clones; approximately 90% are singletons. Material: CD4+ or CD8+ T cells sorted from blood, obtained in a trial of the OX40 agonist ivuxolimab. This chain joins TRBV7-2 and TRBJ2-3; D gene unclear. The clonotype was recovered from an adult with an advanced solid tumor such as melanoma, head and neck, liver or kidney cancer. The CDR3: CASSLESGTDTQYF. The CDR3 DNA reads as TGTGCCAGCAGCTTAGAAAGTGGCACAGATACGCAGTATTTT.